The 25 T cell receptor beta chains in this list originate from one sample, sequenced in a study of control samples from healthy donors and cancer patients. Clones were sequenced by immunoSEQ multiplex PCR, and TCRdb holds only the in-frame ones, with some missing. The sample lists fewer than 85,000 clones, about nine tenths occurring once. The specimen sequenced was blood. The receptor set was obtained from a man under 40 in good health.

This clone was seen a single time. The rearrangement joins TRBV6-2 or TRBV6-3 to TRBJ2-7; 8 positions match TRBD1. The germline gives CDR1 MNHEY, CDR2 SVGEGT. V shed 5 bases and J 0 bases; nucleotides not matched to a gene: 6. The CDR3 covers 15 residues. CDR3 residues: CASSTGDRSSYEQYF. The CDR3 bases are TGTGCCAGCAGTACCGGGGACAGGAGCTCCTACGAGCAGTACTTC.

This chain connects TRBV18 to TRBJ2-7; 7 nucleotides match TRBD1. Germline CDR1 KGHSH, CDR2 LQKENI. CDR3 length: 15 residues. V lost 3 bases to trimming and J lost 1 base; unmatched junction nucleotides: 6. The CDR3, as DNA: TGTGCCAGCTCACCGTCGGACAGGCGGTCCTACGAGCAGTACTTC. As protein: CASSPSDRRSYEQYF.

V and J are TRBV11-3 and TRBJ1-1; D not certain. The CDR3 length is 14 residues. Germline-derived CDR1 and CDR2 are SGHNT and YENEEA. The ends were cut back, 1 base at V and 0 bases at J, with 6 bases in the middle. This CDR3 is CASSLGRMNTEAFF. CDR3 nucleotide sequence: TGTGCCAGCAGCTTAGGGCGAATGAACACTGAAGCTTTCTTT.

The V and J genes are TRBV19 and TRBJ1-4, with 9 bases identical to TRBD1. CDR1 is LNHDA and CDR2 is SQIVND in the germline V gene (reference sequence). CDR3 length equals 13 residues. V gave up 4 bases and J gave up 7 bases; unmatched junction bases: 1. The CDR3 spells CASSRTGAEKLFF. The CDR3 DNA sequence: TGTGCCAGTAGTAGGACAGGGGCTGAAAAACTGTTTTTT.

V is TRBV2 and J is TRBJ2-3; no firm D call. The V gene lost 4 bases and the J gene lost 4 bases, with 6 bases spanning the gap. From germline, CDR1 is SNHLY and CDR2 FYNNEI. CDR3 length equals 12 residues. The CDR3 here is CASSGTPDTQYF. The CDR3 bases are TGTGCCAGCAGTGGAACCCCAGATACGCAGTATTTT. Filled out from reference TRBV2 and TRBJ2-3, the complete variable domain reads EPEVTQTPSHQVTQMGQEVILRCVPISNHLYFYWYRQILGQKVEFLVSFYNNEISEKSEIFDDQFSVERPDGSNFTLKIRSTKLEDSAMYFCASSGTPDTQYFGPGTRLTVL.

The J gene is TRBJ2-7, the V gene TRBV5-6; no reliable D call. The length of the CDR3 is 13 residues. Trimming removed 1 base at V and 0 bases at J, with 5 bases between. CDR1 and CDR2 from the germline V gene are SGHDT and YYEEEE. The CDR3 DNA reads as TGTGCCAGCAGCTTGTTGACCTCCTACGAGCAGTACTTC. It encodes CASSLLTSYEQYF.

V usage is TRBV9 and J usage is TRBJ1-5; D gene uncertain. The CDR3 length is 15 residues. In germline, CDR1 is SGDLS, CDR2 YYNGEE. Between the trimmed V and J ends, which lost 3 bases and 0 bases, there was a span of 10 bases. The DNA of the CDR3 is TGTGCCAGCAGCGATGACACGGGTAGCAATCAGCCCCAGCATTTT. Translated, it gives CASSDDTGSNQPQHF.

In DNA, the CDR3 is TGTGCCAGTAGTACAACTAGCGGGAGGGCCGTCGAGCAGTACTTC. Protein product: CASSTTSGRAVEQYF. The V and J genes are TRBV19 and TRBJ2-7; 13 bases are shared with TRBD2. From germline, CDR1 is LNHDA and CDR2 SQIVND (reference sequence). The ends lost 4 bases at V and 6 bases at J; junction bases unmatched: 6. This CDR3 is 15 amino acids long.

The chain links TRBV28 to TRBJ1-1, with a tentative D call TRBD1 (5 bases). CDR1 and CDR2 (germline): MDHEN, SYDVKM. CDR3 length: 15 amino acids. V lost 5 bases, J lost 0 bases, and 13 bases lay in between. CDR3 coding DNA: TGTGCCAGCAGTCTGGTTCGGGGGATGAACACTGAAGCTTTCTTT. Its protein is CASSLVRGMNTEAFF.

This clone has only a few counts. The J gene is TRBJ2-7, the V gene TRBV19; 10 nucleotides agree with TRBD2. J gave up 4 bases and V 3 bases, and 12 bases lay outside the gene matches. CDR3 length: 17 residues. CDR1 and CDR2 from the germline V gene are LNHDA and SQIVND (reference sequence). The CDR3 is CASSIGASGSTVYEQYF. CDR3 nucleotides: TGTGCCAGTAGTATCGGGGCTAGCGGGAGTACGGTGTACGAGCAGTACTTC.

This chain links TRBV7-3 with TRBJ2-1; TRBD1 aligns across 9 bases. Germline trimming cut 7 bases from V and 7 bases from J; bases unmatched to any gene: 8. The CDR3 loop spans 14 amino acids. Germline values: CDR1 SGHTA, CDR2 FQGTGA. The CDR3 reads CASTPGTGLNEQFF. The DNA for the CDR3 is TGTGCCAGCACGCCCGGGACAGGGCTTAATGAGCAGTTCTTC.

The chain recombines TRBV2 with TRBJ2-1; D not certain. Germline-derived CDR1 and CDR2 are SNHLY and FYNNEI. V lost 4 bases, J lost 1 base, and 5 bases lay in between. The CDR3 sequence is 13 residues long. The CDR3: CASSGISYNEQFF. The CDR3 region has the DNA TGTGCCAGCAGTGGAATATCCTACAATGAGCAGTTCTTC.

Here the CDR3 DNA reads TGTGCCAGCAGCTTAGGCAGGGGCAACACTGAAGCTTTCTTT. It codes for CASSLGRGNTEAFF. This chain uses TRBV7-9 with TRBJ1-1, with a weak D call TRBD1 (6 bases). CDR1 SEHNR and CDR2 FQNEAQ come from the germline V gene (reference sequence). The V gene lost 1 base and the J gene lost 2 bases, with 8 bases spanning the gap. The CDR3 loop spans 14 amino acids.

This rearrangement joins TRBV5-1 to TRBJ2-1; D may be TRBD1 or TRBD2 (5 bases each). The CDR3 loop spans 17 amino acids. Trimming shortened V by 4 bases and J by 4 bases, and 21 bases separated the two germline ends. From germline, CDR1 is SGHRS and CDR2 YFSETQ. This CDR3 is CASSRPGLRDGYNEQFF. In DNA form, the CDR3 reads TGCGCCAGCAGCCGCCCTGGGTTGAGGGACGGTTACAATGAGCAGTTCTTC.

J is TRBJ1-6 and V is TRBV4-3; 7 bases are shared with TRBD1. Germline V gene sequence: CDR1 LGHNA, CDR2 YSLEER. CDR3 length: 15 residues. V trimming: 3 bases; J trimming: 10 bases; junction bases outside the gene matches: 9. This CDR3 reads CASSQGDRLGSPLHF. CDR3 DNA sequence: TGCGCCAGCAGCCAGGGGGACAGACTGGGATCACCCCTCCACTTT.

The sample holds one count of this clone. The DNA of the CDR3 is TGCGCCAGCAGCCCCCAAAGTCTTGGGGCCAACGTCCTGACTTTC. This gives the protein CASSPQSLGANVLTF. The V and J genes are TRBV4-1 and TRBJ2-6; no clear D gene. Trimming cost V 4 bases and J 3 bases, with 10 bases left between them. Germline V lookup: CDR1 MGHRA, CDR2 YSYEKL. The CDR3 covers 15 residues.

This chain links TRBV5-1 with TRBJ1-2, with D tentatively TRBD1 (6 bases). The CDR3 sequence is 11 residues long. Per germline, CDR1 SGHRS and CDR2 YFSETQ. Trimming took off 1 base at V and 14 bases at J, with 12 bases between the two ends. The CDR3: CASSLLTQGTF. Written as DNA, the CDR3 is TGCGCCAGCAGCTTGTTGACTCAGGGGACCTTC. Looking up the rest from reference TRBV5-1 and TRBJ1-2 gives the full variable domain: KAGVTQTPRYLIKTRGQQVTLSCSPISGHRSVSWYQQTPGQGLQFLFEYFSETQRNKGNFPGRFSGRQFSNSRSEMNVSTLELGDSALYLCASSLLTQGTFGSGTRLTVV.

The chain recombines TRBV6-1 with TRBJ1-4; D might be TRBD1 (5 bases). With 4 bases removed from V and 2 bases from J, the gap between germline ends came to 14 bases. This CDR3 region has 16 residues. The germline V gene encodes CDR1 MNHNS and CDR2 SASEGT. The CDR3 DNA reads TGTGCCAGCAGTGCACAAGGGGTGGCGACTAATGAAAAACTGTTTTTT. Translation gives CASSAQGVATNEKLFF.

The V call is TRBV7-8, the J call TRBJ2-1; D perhaps matches TRBD2 (6 bases). There are 16 residues in the CDR3. The germline gives CDR1 SGHVS, CDR2 FQNEAQ. V was pared by 2 bases and J by 0 bases, with 11 bases between. CDR3 nucleotide sequence: TGTGCCAGCAGCTTACCCCTAGCGTCCTCCTACAATGAGCAGTTCTTC. This sequence encodes CASSLPLASSYNEQFF.

The rearrangement joins TRBV19 to TRBJ2-1; D unclear. The germline V and J ends were trimmed by 5 bases and 4 bases, with 6 bases remaining between them. CDR3 length: 12 amino acids. Per the germline V gene, CDR1 is LNHDA and CDR2 is SQIVND (reference sequence). The CDR3 sequence: CASSAPYNEQFF. For the CDR3, the DNA is TGTGCCAGTAGTGCCCCATACAATGAGCAGTTCTTC.

This clone was found once. This chain uses TRBV28 with TRBJ2-3; 7 bases agree with TRBD1. With V trimmed by 2 bases and J by 10 bases, 9 bases remained unmatched. CDR3 size: 14 residues. Germline lookup yields CDR1 MDHEN and CDR2 SYDVKM. The CDR3 nucleotides read TGTGCCAGCAGTTTAGAAGGGGGCGTGAGGGCGCAGTATTTT. It codes for CASSLEGGVRAQYF.

The rearrangement links TRBV6-5 to TRBJ1-3; D is perhaps TRBD1 (6 bases). Trimming took 5 bases from V and 0 from J, leaving 11 bases between them. Germline V lookup: CDR1 MNHEY, CDR2 SVGAGI. This CDR3 has 15 amino acids. CDR3 region: CASSRQAPSGNTIYF. DNA for the CDR3: TGTGCCAGCAGTAGACAGGCCCCCTCTGGAAACACCATATATTTT.

The CDR3, as DNA: TGTGCCAGCATCTTTGCCGGGGGGAGAAACACTGAAGCTTTCTTT. It is translated as CASIFAGGRNTEAFF. This chain connects TRBV7-9 to TRBJ1-1, with D possibly being TRBD1 (5 bases). The V end was cut by 7 bases, the J end by 2 bases, with 17 bases between. Germline CDR1 reads SEHNR; CDR2 reads FQNEAQ (reference sequence). This CDR3 is built from 15 residues.

This chain uses TRBV2 with TRBJ1-1; 8 bases agree with TRBD1. The CDR3 runs 15 residues. With 2 bases clipped from V and 2 bases from J, the junction kept 4 bases outside the gene matches. CDR1 is SNHLY and CDR2 is FYNNEI in the germline V gene. The CDR3 loop is CASSEQGAGNTEAFF. CDR3 bases: TGTGCCAGCAGTGAACAGGGGGCTGGAAACACTGAAGCTTTCTTT.

The chain employs TRBV9 and TRBJ1-1; 9 nucleotides agree with TRBD1. This CDR3 has 15 residues. Trimming at V came to 3 bases and at J to 6 bases, leaving 9 bases not matched to a gene. From germline, CDR1 is SGDLS and CDR2 YYNGEE. CDR3 protein: CASSATYRQGAEAFF. CDR3 nucleotide sequence: TGTGCCAGCAGCGCCACATACCGACAGGGGGCTGAAGCTTTCTTT.